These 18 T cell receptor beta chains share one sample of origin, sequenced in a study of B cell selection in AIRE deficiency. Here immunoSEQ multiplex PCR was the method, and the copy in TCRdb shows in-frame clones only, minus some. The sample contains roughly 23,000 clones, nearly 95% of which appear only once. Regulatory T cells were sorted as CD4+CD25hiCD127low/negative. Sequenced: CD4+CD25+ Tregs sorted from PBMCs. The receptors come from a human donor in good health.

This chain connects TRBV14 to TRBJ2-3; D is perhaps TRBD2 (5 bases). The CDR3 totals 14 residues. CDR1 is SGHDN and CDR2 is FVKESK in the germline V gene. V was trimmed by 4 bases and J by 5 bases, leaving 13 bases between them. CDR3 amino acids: CASSRAGQEDTQYF. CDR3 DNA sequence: TGTGCCAGCAGCCGGGCGGGTCAAGAAGATACGCAGTATTTT.

This chain's CDR3 is CATWPGQGSDTQYF. Written as DNA, the CDR3 is TGTGCCACTTGGCCGGGACAGGGGTCAGATACGCAGTATTTT. V usage is TRBV10-3 and J usage is TRBJ2-3; 10 nucleotides match TRBD1. CDR1 and CDR2 (germline): ENHRY, SYGVKD. Germline trimming cut 10 bases from V and 4 bases from J; bases unmatched to any gene: 8. The CDR3 runs 14 residues.

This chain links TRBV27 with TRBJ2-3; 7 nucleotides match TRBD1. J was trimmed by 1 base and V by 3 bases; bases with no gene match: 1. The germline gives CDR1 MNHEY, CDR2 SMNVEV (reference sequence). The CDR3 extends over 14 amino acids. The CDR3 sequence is CASSFTGGTDTQYF. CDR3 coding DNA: TGTGCCAGCAGTTTTACAGGGGGCACAGATACGCAGTATTTT.

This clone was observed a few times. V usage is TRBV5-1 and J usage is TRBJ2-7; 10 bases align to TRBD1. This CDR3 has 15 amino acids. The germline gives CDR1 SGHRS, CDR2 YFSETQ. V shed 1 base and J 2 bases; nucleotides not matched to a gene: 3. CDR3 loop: CASSLSGTGAYEQYF. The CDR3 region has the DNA TGCGCCAGCAGCTTGTCGGGGACAGGGGCCTACGAGCAGTACTTC. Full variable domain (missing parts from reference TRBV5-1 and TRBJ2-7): KAGVTQTPRYLIKTRGQQVTLSCSPISGHRSVSWYQQTPGQGLQFLFEYFSETQRNKGNFPGRFSGRQFSNSRSEMNVSTLELGDSALYLCASSLSGTGAYEQYFGPGTRLTVT.

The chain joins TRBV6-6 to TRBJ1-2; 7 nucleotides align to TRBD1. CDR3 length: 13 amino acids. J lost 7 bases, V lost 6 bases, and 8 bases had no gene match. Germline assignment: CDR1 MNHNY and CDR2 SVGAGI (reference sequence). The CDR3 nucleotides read TGTGCCAGCAGCCAGGACAGGCCTGGTGGCTACACCTTC. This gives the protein CASSQDRPGGYTF.

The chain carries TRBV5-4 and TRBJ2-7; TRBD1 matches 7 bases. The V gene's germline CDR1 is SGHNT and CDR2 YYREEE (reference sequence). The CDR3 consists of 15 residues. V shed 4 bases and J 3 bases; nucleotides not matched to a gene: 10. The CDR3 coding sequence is TGTGCCAGCAGCGGACCGGGACAGTCATACTACGAGCAGTACTTC. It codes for CASSGPGQSYYEQYF.

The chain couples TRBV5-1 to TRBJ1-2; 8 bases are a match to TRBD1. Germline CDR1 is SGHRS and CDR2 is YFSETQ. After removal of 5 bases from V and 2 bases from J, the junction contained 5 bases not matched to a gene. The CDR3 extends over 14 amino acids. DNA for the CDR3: TGCGCCAGCAGGACAGGACAGGGAAACTATGGCTACACCTTC. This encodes CASRTGQGNYGYTF.

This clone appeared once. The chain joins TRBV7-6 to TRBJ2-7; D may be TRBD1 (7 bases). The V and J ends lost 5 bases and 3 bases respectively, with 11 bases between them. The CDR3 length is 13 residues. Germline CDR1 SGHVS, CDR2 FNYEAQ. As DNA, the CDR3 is TGTGCCAGCAGCAGACAGGGAGGCTACGAGCAGTACTTC. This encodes CASSRQGGYEQYF.

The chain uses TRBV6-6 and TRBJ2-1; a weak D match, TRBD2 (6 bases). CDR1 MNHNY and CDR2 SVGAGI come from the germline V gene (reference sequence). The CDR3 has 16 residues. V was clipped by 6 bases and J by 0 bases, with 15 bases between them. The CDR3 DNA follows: TGTGCCAGCAGGTCAGGAACCGGGAGCTCCTACAATGAGCAGTTCTTC. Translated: CASRSGTGSSYNEQFF.

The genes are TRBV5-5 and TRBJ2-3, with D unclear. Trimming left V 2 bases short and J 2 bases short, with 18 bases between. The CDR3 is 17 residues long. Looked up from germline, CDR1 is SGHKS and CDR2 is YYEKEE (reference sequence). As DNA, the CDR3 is TGTGCCAGCAGCTTCAGAGCAGATTTCTTCCTCACAGATACGCAGTATTTT. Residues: CASSFRADFFLTDTQYF.

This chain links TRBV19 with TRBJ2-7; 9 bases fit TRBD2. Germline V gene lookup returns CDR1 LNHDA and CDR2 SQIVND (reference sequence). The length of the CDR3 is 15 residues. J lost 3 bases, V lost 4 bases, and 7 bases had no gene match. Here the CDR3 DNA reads TGTGCCAGTAGTAAGCTAGCGGGGCCGTACTACGAGCAGTACTTC. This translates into CASSKLAGPYYEQYF. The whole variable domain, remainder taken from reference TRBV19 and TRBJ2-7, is DGGITQSPKYLFRKEGQNVTLSCEQNLNHDAMYWYRQDPGQGLRLIYYSQIVNDFQKGDIAEGYSVSREKKESFPLTVTSAQKNPTAFYLCASSKLAGPYYEQYFGPGTRLTVT.

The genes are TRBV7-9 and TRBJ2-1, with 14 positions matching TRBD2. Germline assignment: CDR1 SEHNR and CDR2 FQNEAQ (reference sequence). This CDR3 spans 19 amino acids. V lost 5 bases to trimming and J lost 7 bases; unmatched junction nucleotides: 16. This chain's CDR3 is CASSRLAGGPPLPRNEQFF. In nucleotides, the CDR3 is TGTGCCAGCAGCCGACTAGCGGGAGGGCCTCCATTGCCTAGAAATGAGCAGTTCTTC. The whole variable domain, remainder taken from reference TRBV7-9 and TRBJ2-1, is DTGVSQNPRHKITKRGQNVTFRCDPISEHNRLYWYRQTLGQGPEFLTYFQNEAQLEKSRLLSDRFSAERPKGSFSTLEIQRTEQGDSAMYLCASSRLAGGPPLPRNEQFFGPGTRLTVL.

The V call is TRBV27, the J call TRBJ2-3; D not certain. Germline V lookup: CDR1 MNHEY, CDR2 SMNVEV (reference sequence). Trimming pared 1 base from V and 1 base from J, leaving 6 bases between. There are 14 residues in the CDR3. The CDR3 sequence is CASSLLHRTDTQYF. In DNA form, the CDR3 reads TGTGCCAGCAGTTTATTACACCGCACAGATACGCAGTATTTT.

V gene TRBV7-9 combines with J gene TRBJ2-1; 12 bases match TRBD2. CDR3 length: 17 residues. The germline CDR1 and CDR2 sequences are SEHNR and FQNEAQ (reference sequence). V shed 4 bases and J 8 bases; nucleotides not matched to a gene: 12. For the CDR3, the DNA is TGTGCCAGCAGCTCTAGACTAGCGGGAGCGTTGGGCGATGAGCAGTTCTTC. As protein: CASSSRLAGALGDEQFF.

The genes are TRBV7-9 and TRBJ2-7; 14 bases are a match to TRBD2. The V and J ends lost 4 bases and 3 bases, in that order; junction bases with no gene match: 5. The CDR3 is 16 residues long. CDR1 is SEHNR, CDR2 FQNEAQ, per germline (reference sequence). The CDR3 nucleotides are TGTGCCAGCAGCTCGGGACTAGCGGGAGCACGCTACGAGCAGTACTTC. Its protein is CASSSGLAGARYEQYF. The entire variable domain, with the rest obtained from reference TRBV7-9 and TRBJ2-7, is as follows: DTGVSQNPRHKITKRGQNVTFRCDPISEHNRLYWYRQTLGQGPEFLTYFQNEAQLEKSRLLSDRFSAERPKGSFSTLEIQRTEQGDSAMYLCASSSGLAGARYEQYFGPGTRLTVT.

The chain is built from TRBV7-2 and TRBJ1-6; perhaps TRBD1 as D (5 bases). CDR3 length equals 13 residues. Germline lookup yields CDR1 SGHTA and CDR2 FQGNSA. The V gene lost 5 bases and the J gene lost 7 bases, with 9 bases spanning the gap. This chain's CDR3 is CASSRDGNSPLHF. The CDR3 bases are TGTGCCAGCAGCCGGGACGGGAATTCACCCCTCCACTTT.

CDR3 nucleotide sequence: TGTGCCAGCAAAAGGGGACAGCTATACAATGAGCAGTTCTTC. Residues: CASKRGQLYNEQFF. V is TRBV6-5 and J is TRBJ2-1; 7 nucleotides align to TRBD1. Germline trimming cut 7 bases from V and 4 bases from J; bases unmatched to any gene: 7. Germline-derived CDR1 and CDR2 are MNHEY and SVGAGI. The CDR3 totals 14 residues.

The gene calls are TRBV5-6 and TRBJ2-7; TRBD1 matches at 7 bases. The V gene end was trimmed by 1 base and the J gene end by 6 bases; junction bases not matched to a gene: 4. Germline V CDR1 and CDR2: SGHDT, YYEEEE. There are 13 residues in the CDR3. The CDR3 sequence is CASSLIGTAEQYF. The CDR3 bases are TGTGCCAGCAGCTTGATTGGGACAGCCGAGCAGTACTTC.